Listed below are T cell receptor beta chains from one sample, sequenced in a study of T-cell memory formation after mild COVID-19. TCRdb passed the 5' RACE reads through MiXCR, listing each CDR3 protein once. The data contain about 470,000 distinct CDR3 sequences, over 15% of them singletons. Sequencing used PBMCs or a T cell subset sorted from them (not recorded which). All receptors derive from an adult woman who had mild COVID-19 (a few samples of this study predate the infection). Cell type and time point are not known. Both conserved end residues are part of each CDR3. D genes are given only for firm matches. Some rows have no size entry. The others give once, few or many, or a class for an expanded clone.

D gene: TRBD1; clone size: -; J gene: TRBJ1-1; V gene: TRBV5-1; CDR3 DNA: TGCGCCAGCAGGAAGGAGACAGGGGCGCCTGAAGCTTTCTTT; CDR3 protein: CASRKETGAPEAFF
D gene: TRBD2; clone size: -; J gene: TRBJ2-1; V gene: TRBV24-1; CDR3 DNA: TGTGCCACCAGTGACCGTACACCGGGACTAGCGGGAGGTTGGAATGAGCAGTTATTC; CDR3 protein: CATSDRTPGLAGGWNEQLF
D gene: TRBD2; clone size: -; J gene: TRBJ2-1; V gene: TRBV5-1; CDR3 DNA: TGCGCCAGCAGCTTGGCAACTAGCGGGGAAGAGCAGTTCTTC; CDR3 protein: CASSLATSGEEQFF
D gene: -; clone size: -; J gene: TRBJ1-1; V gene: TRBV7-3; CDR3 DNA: TGTGCCAGCAGCTTGTCAGTGGACACTGAAGCTTTCTTT; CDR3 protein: CASSLSVDTEAFF
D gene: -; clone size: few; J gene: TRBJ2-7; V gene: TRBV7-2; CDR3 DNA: TGTGCCAGCAGCTCCACTCCGGGCTACTACGAGCAGTACTTC; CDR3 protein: CASSSTPGYYEQYF
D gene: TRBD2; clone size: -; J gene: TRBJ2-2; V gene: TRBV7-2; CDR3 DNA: TGTGCCAGCAGCCCGACTGCGGGAGGGCGAGGCGGGGAGCTGTTTTTT; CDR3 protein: CASSPTAGGRGGELFF
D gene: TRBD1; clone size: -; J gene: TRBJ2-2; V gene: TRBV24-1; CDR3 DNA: TGTGCCACCAGTGAAAGGGACAGGGGGCCGGTCGGGGAGCTGTTTTTT; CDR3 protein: CATSERDRGPVGELFF
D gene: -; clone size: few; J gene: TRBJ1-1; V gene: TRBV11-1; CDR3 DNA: TGTGCCAGCGGCAGGGAAAACACTGAAGCTTTCTTT; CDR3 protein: CASGRENTEAFF
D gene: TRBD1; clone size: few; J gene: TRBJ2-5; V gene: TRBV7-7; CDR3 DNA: TGTGCTAGCAGCTTTTCAGGGGGCGATGCTTGGGAGACCCAGTACTTC; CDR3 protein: CASSFSGGDAWETQYF
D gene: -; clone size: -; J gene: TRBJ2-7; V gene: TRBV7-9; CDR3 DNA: TGTGCCAGCAGCTTAGCGCCGGCAGGGATCCCTCCCTACGAGCAGTACTTC; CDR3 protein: CASSLAPAGIPPYEQYF
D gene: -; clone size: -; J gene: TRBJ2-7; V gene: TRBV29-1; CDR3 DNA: TGCAGCGTCCAAGGGGGGGACCTCCGGGCTAAGCAGTACTTC; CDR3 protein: CSVQGGDLRAKQYF
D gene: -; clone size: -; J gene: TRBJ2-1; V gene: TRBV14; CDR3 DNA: TGTGCCAGCAGCCAACAACTAGGACACATCTCCTACAATGAGCAGTTCTTC; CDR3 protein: CASSQQLGHISYNEQFF
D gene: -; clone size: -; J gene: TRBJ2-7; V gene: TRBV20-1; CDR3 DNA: TGCAGTGCTAAAGGAAGGGGACCGAGCTCCTACGAGCAGTACTTC; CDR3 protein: CSAKGRGPSSYEQYF
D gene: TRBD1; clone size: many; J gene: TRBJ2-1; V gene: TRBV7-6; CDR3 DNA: TGTGCCAGCACGTTGGACAGGGGGCCCTACAATGAGCAGTTCTTC; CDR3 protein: CASTLDRGPYNEQFF
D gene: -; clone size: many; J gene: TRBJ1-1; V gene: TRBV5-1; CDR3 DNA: TGCGCCAGCAGCTTCCAGGGGAGGACTGAAGCTTTCTTT; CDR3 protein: CASSFQGRTEAFF
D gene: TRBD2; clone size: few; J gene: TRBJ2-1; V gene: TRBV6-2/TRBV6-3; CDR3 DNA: TGTGCCAGCGGAGATCCGGGACTAGCTCTCCATGAGCAGTTCTTC; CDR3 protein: CASGDPGLALHEQFF
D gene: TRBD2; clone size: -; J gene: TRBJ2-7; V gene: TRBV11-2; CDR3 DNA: TGTGCCAGCAGCTTAGGCGGGAGTAACGACGAGCAGTACTTC; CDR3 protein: CASSLGGSNDEQYF
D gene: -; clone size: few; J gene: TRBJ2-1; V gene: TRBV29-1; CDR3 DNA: TGCAGCGTTGCTAGCGCCTACAATGAGCAGTTCTTC; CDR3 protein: CSVASAYNEQFF
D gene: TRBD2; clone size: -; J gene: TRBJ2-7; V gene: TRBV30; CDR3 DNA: TGTGCCTGGAGTGAGGTTGAGGGAGTAGCGGGATGGCAGTACTTC; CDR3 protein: CAWSEVEGVAGWQYF
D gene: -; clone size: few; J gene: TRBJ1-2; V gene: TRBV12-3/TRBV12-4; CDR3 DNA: TGTGCCAGCAGTTCAGCCAGCCTCTATGGCTACACCTTC; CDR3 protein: CASSSASLYGYTF
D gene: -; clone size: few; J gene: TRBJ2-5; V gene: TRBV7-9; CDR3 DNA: TGTGCCAGCATTGTTTTTGACGAGATCGGAGAGACCCAGTACTTC; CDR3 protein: CASIVFDEIGETQYF
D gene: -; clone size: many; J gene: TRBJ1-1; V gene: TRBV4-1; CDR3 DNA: TGCGCCAGCAGCCAGGGGCGGACGGATACTACTGAAGCTTTCTTT; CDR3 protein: CASSQGRTDTTEAFF
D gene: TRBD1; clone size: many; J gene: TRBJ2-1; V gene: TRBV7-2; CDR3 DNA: TGTGCCAGCAGTTTGGGACAGGGGGCATACAATGAGCAGTTCTTC; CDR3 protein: CASSLGQGAYNEQFF
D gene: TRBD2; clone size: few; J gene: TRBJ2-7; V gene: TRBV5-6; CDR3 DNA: TGTGCCAGCAGCTTCCTCGGGAGGGCCCCGCCGGCCTTC; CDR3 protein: CASSFLGRAPPAF
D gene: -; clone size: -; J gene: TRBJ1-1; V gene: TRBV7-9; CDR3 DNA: TGTGCCAGCAGCTTAGACGGAACGCTGGTGGCTGAAGCTTTCTTT; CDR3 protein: CASSLDGTLVAEAFF
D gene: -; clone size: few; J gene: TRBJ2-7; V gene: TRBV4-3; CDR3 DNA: TGCGCCAGCAGCCAGCTGTCCTCGGACGCCTACGAGCAGTACTTC; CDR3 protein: CASSQLSSDAYEQYF
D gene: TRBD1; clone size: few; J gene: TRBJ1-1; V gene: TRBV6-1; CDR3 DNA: TGTGCCAGCACCTTAGACAGGGTGAGCACTGAAGCTTTCTTT; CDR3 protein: CASTLDRVSTEAFF
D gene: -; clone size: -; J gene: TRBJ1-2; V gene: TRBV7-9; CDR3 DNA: TGTGCCAGCAGACACGGGACGGCGAGTCCTTATGGCTACACCTTC; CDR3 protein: CASRHGTASPYGYTF
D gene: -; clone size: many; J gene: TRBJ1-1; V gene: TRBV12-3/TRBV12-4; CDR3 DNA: TGTGCCAGCAGTTTCGCAGGGTACACTGAAGCTTTCTTT; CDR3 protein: CASSFAGYTEAFF
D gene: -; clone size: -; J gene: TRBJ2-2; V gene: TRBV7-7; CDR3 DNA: TGTGCCAGCAGCTTAGGTACCGGGGTGAACACCGGGGAGCTGTTTTTT; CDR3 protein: CASSLGTGVNTGELFF
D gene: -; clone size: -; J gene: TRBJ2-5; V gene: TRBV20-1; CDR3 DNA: TGCAGTGCTAGAGTGGGCCGACCGGGAAGAGAGACCCAGTACTTC; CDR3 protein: CSARVGRPGRETQYF
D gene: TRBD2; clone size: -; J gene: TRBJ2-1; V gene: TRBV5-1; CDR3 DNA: TGCGCCAGCAGCTTTAGGGGCCGGAGTAGCGGGAGCCCAATCTCCAATGAGCAGTTCTTC; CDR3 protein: CASSFRGRSSGSPISNEQFF
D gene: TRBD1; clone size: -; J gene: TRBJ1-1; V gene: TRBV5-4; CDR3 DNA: TGTGCCAGCAGACCAGGACAGGGAGATAGAGCTTTCTTT; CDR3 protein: CASRPGQGDRAFF
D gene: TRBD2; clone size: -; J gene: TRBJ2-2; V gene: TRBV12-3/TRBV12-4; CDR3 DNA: TGTGCCAGCAGTTTACGCCTAGCGGGGTCCGGGGAGCTGTTTTTT; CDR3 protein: CASSLRLAGSGELFF
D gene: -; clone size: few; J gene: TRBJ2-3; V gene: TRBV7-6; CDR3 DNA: TGTGCCAGCAGCTTAGACGTCATAGGCCCTCCCGCAGATACGCAGTATTTT; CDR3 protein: CASSLDVIGPPADTQYF
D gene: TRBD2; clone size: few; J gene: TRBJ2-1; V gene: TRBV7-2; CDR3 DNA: TGTGCCAGCAGTTCCTCTAGCGGGATTACCAATGAGCAGTTCTTC; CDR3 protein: CASSSSSGITNEQFF
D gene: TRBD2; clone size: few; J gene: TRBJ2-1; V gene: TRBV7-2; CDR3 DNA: TGTGCCAGCAGCTCAACTAGCGGGGGTAGAAATGAGCAGTTCTTC; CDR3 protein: CASSSTSGGRNEQFF
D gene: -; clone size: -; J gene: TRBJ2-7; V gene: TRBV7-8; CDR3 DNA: TGTGCCAGCAGCTCACAGGGCGGTTCCTCCTACGAGCAGTACTTC; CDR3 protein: CASSSQGGSSYEQYF
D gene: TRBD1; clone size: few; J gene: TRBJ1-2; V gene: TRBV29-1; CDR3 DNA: TGCAGCGTCCCCTCCGGGACAGGTCCGTCTCTCTATGGCTACACCTTC; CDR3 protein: CSVPSGTGPSLYGYTF
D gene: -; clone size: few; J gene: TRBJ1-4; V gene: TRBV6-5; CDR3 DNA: TGTGCCAGCAGTTACAGGGCGAGGGAAAAACTGTTTTTT; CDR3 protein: CASSYRAREKLFF
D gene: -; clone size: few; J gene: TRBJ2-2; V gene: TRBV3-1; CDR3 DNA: TGTGCCAGCAGCGCGAGTGTCCCGTCCAACACCGGGGAGCTGTTTTTT; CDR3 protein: CASSASVPSNTGELFF
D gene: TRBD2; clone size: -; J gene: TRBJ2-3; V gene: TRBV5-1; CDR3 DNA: TGCGCCAGCAGTCGGGACTACACAGATACGCAGTATTTT; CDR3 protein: CASSRDYTDTQYF
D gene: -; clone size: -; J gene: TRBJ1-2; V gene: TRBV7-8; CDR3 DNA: TGTGCCAGCAGCGAGGTTGGAGGGCCCAAGGGCTACACCTTC; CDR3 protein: CASSEVGGPKGYTF
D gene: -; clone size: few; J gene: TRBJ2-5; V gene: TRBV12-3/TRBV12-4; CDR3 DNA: TGTGCCAGCAGTCCCATGAGGTCGGGGGGCCAGCGGGAGACCCAGTACTTC; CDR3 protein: CASSPMRSGGQRETQYF
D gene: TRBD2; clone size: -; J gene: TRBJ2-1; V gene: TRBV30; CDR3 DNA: TGTGCCTTGAGCGGGAATCCTTCCTACAATGAGCAGTTCTTC; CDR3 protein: CALSGNPSYNEQFF
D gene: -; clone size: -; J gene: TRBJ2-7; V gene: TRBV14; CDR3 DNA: TGTGCCAGCAGCCAGCAACAGGGCGTCTCCTACGAGCAGTACTTC; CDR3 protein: CASSQQQGVSYEQYF
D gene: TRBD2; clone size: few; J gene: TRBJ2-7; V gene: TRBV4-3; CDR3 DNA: TGCGCCAGCAGCCACAACGCGGGTGGCGGACTAGACGGAAAGCAGTACTTC; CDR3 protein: CASSHNAGGGLDGKQYF
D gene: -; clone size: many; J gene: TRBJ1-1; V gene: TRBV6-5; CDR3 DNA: TGTGCCAGCAGTTACTCGGGGGGGAAGACTGAAGCTTTCTTT; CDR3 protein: CASSYSGGKTEAFF
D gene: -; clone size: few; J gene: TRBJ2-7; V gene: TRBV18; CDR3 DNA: TGTGCCAGCTCACGGGAAGGGACGAGCTCCTACGAGCAGTACTTC; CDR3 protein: CASSREGTSSYEQYF
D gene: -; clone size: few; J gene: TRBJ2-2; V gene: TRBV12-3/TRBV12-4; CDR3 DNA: TGTGCCAGCAGTTTTCAGAAATCGAACACCGGGGAGCTGTTTTTT; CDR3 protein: CASSFQKSNTGELFF
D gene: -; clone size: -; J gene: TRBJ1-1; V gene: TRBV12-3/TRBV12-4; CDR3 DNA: TGTGCCAGCAGTTTAAGTGGGATCACTGAAGCTTTCTTT; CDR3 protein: CASSLSGITEAFF
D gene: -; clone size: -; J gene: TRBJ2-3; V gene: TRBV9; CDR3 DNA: TGTGCCAGCAGTCCGGGACGGAATTTAGATACGCAGTATTTT; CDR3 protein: CASSPGRNLDTQYF
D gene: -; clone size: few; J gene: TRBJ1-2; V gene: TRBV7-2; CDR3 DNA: TGTGCCAGCAGCAGACTAGACAGTCTCTATGGCTACACCTTC; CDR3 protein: CASSRLDSLYGYTF
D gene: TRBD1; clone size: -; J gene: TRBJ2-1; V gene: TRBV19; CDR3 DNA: TGTGCCAGTAGTACTACAGGGGGATTCAATGAGCAGTTCTTC; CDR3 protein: CASSTTGGFNEQFF
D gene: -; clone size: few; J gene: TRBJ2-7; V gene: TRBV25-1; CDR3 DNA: TGTGCCAGCAGCCCCTCGGTGAAGAGACTAGGAGATGAGCAGTACTTC; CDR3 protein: CASSPSVKRLGDEQYF
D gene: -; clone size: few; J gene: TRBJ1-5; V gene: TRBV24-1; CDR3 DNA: TGTGCCACCAGTGATTTGCCGGGTAATCAGCCCCAGCATTTT; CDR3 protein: CATSDLPGNQPQHF